This TCR beta chain comes out of a study of a mutant IDH1 vaccine in newly diagnosed glioma. Looking at the study overall: Investigators started vaccination 4-6 weeks after radiotherapy alone, or with temozolomide cycles. Patients under treatment included about 60% males and roughly 40% females and had a mean age of approximately 40 years. Previous treatment comprised radiotherapy, temozolomide, or both, mostly both.

Details on this clone: As yet, its antigen is unknown.

Only in-frame clones appear in the TCRdb table, and some are missing; sequencing was by immunoSEQ multiplex PCR. The sample includes about 27,000 clones, more than 65% of them seen just once. The CDR3 sequence is 17 residues long. The junction had 14 bases not matched to a gene; V was cut back by 5 bases and J by 4 bases. Germline V gene sequence: CDR1 SEHNR, CDR2 FQNEAQ (reference sequence). The time point denotes: week 35, safety follow-up. Every vaccine dose comprised 300 ug of mutant IDH1 20-mer peptide plus topical imiquimod. The receptor was isolated from a man aged 50 or older with glioma. The chain recombines TRBV7-9 with TRBJ1-5, with 7 positions matching TRBD1. The input for sequencing was PBMCs, taken from a glioma patient whose treatment included an IDH1 peptide vaccine. CDR3 in amino acids: CASSEAGGPARNQPQHF. Written as DNA, the CDR3 is TGTGCCAGCAGCGAGGCAGGGGGGCCGGCTCGTAATCAGCCCCAGCATTTT.